These 18 T cell receptor beta chains originate from one sample sequenced in a study of blood T cells in healthy people across ages. PCR was performed a second time for roughly 7 to 12 cycles using a sample-barcoded 5' primer and a J-beta primer mix. TCRdb recomputed calls from the 5' RACE reads with MiXCR, one row per CDR3 protein. The profile covers almost 800,000 distinct CDR3 sequences, with roughly 64% appearing a single time and roughly 22% taken by the ten largest. The material sequenced was blood. The receptors originated from a man aged 30-40 years in good health.

The sample holds a few counts of this clonotype. The chain joins TRBV6-2 or TRBV6-3 to TRBJ2-1; 10 bases are a match to TRBD2. The V segment lost 7 bases and the J segment 1 base; nucleotides outside the gene matches: 4. The germline V gene encodes CDR1 MNHEY and CDR2 SVGEGT. This CDR3 region has 15 residues. The DNA for the CDR3 is TGTGCCAGCACCCAACTAGCGGGGTCCTACAATGAGCAGTTCTTC. This encodes CASTQLAGSYNEQFF.

The CDR3 DNA reads TGTGCCAGCGGACTAGCGGGAGATAGAAATGAGCAGTTCTTC. Residues: CASGLAGDRNEQFF. The V and J genes are TRBV7-8 and TRBJ2-1, with TRBD2 identical over 13 bases. Looked up from germline, CDR1 is SGHVS and CDR2 is FQNEAQ. This CDR3 region has 14 residues. With V trimmed by 8 bases and J by 7 bases, 5 bases remained unmatched.

In this sample, this clonotype turned up a few times. The chain is built from TRBV29-1 and TRBJ1-2, with TRBD1 matching 8 bases. In germline, CDR1 is SQVTM, CDR2 ANQGSEA. The CDR3 has 15 amino acids. The V and J ends lost 3 bases and 7 bases, in that order; junction bases with no gene match: 13. CDR3 sequence: CSVEIGQGFVAGYTF. The DNA for the CDR3 is TGCAGCGTTGAGATTGGACAGGGTTTTGTAGCTGGCTACACCTTC.

The chain combines TRBV20-1 with TRBJ2-7; the match to TRBD1 covers 7 bases. Germline CDR1 reads DFQATT; CDR2 reads SNEGSKA (reference sequence). The V and J ends lost 5 bases and 2 bases, in that order; junction bases with no gene match: 9. This CDR3 spans 14 amino acids. The CDR3 region has the DNA TGCAGTGCTTCGGTGACAGGGAGCCCCTACGAGCAGTACTTC. This codes for CSASVTGSPYEQYF.

The V and J genes are TRBV5-6 and TRBJ1-1; TRBD1 agrees at 10 bases. The CDR3 consists of 12 residues. Germline lookup yields CDR1 SGHDT and CDR2 YYEEEE. Germline trimming cut 2 bases from V and 10 bases from J; bases unmatched to any gene: 2. The CDR3: CASSFGDRGAFF. The CDR3 DNA reads as TGTGCCAGCAGCTTCGGGGACAGGGGAGCTTTCTTT.

This clonotype was recorded at least ten times. This sequence joins TRBV7-2 and TRBJ2-4, with 10 bases fitting TRBD1. In germline, CDR1 is SGHTA, CDR2 FQGNSA. V lost 3 bases, J lost 3 bases, and 5 bases stayed unmatched. CDR3 length: 16 residues. The CDR3 protein is CASSFGQGDRKNIQYF. As DNA, the CDR3 is TGTGCCAGCAGCTTTGGACAGGGGGACCGCAAAAACATTCAGTACTTC.

The chain couples TRBV11-1 to TRBJ2-7, with TRBD1 identical over 7 bases. There are 14 residues in the CDR3. V lost 3 bases and J lost 6; bases outside the gene matches: 8. Per the germline V gene, CDR1 is SGHAT and CDR2 is FQDESV (reference sequence). This CDR3 reads CASSFSDRVREQYF. The CDR3 coding sequence is TGTGCCAGCAGCTTTAGCGACAGGGTGCGCGAGCAGTACTTC.

The chain recombines TRBV27 with TRBJ2-5, with TRBD1 matching over 7 bases. The last part of the DNA fits TRBJ2-7 better; the J call may be wrong. Germline lookup yields CDR1 MNHEY and CDR2 SMNVEV (reference sequence). The CDR3 is made up of 14 amino acids. The CDR3 is CASSLREGANEQYF. The CDR3 DNA sequence: TGTGCCAGCAGTTTGCGAGAGGGGGCCAACGAGCAGTACTTC.

As concerns this clonotype: At one of its ends the junction is not consistent with the germline gene, which may arise from a read error. The rearrangement links TRBV6-5 to TRBJ2-1; 12 positions match TRBD2. CDR3 length: 15 residues. Germline values: CDR1 MNHEY, CDR2 SVGAGI. The CDR3: CATSTGTSGLNEQFF. The CDR3 nucleotides are TGTGCCACCAGTACCGGGACTAGCGGGTTAAATGAGCAGTTCTTC.

The genes are TRBV6-6 and TRBJ2-3, with D tentatively TRBD2 (6 bases). Germline V gene lookup returns CDR1 MNHNY and CDR2 SVGAGI (reference sequence). V lost 4 bases, J lost 6 bases, and 20 bases lay in between. The CDR3 consists of 16 residues. CDR3 nucleotides: TGTGCCAGCAGTTCCTTGGGACTCGTGAGTGGGGATACGCAGTATTTT. Protein: CASSSLGLVSGDTQYF.

The chain couples TRBV20-1 to TRBJ1-1, with D tentatively TRBD1 (5 bases). The CDR3 is made up of 16 amino acids. CDR1 and CDR2 from the germline V gene are DFQATT and SNEGSKA (reference sequence). The V end lost 4 bases, the J end lost 5 bases, and 23 bases lay between the germline ends. DNA of the CDR3: TGCAGTGCTAAAGAAAGTACCCGGGGCAGTTGGACTGAAGCTTTCTTT. Amino acid sequence: CSAKESTRGSWTEAFF.

The sample holds a few counts of this clonotype. This may stem from a read error, because a much larger clone lies one nucleotide away. The CDR3 loop is CASMAAGSYNEQYF. The CDR3 bases are TGTGCCAGCATGGCGGCAGGCTCCTACAATGAGCAGTACTTC. This sequence joins TRBV2 and TRBJ2-1; D is uncertain. The DNA end lines up better with TRBJ2-7; the J call may be wrong. The CDR3 totals 14 residues. Looked up from germline, CDR1 is SNHLY and CDR2 is FYNNEI.

The chain carries TRBV28 and TRBJ2-3; weak D call: TRBD1 (5 bases). In germline, CDR1 is MDHEN, CDR2 SYDVKM. The CDR3 consists of 14 residues. Trimming stripped 6 bases from V and 2 bases from J, with 12 bases between. CDR3 in amino acids: CASSIRQITDTQYF. CDR3 coding DNA: TGTGCCAGCAGCATCAGACAGATCACAGATACGCAGTATTTT.

The CDR3 nucleotides read TGTGCCAGCAGCACCCGGGACAGGGGGACTGAAGCTTTCTTT. Translated: CASSTRDRGTEAFF. The chain has TRBV7-8 and TRBJ1-1; 11 bases fit TRBD1. This CDR3 is built from 14 residues. The V gene end was trimmed by 5 bases and the J gene end by 5 bases; junction bases not matched to a gene: 4. From germline, CDR1 is SGHVS and CDR2 FQNEAQ.

The rearrangement uses TRBV5-1 and TRBJ1-1; TRBD1 aligns across 7 bases. Germline CDR1 SGHRS, CDR2 YFSETQ. V lost 6 bases to trimming and J lost 0 bases; unmatched junction nucleotides: 8. The CDR3 loop spans 15 amino acids. The CDR3 is CASILGTAMNTEAFF. The CDR3 nucleotides are TGCGCCAGCATCCTGGGGACAGCCATGAACACTGAAGCTTTCTTT.

This clonotype has a handful of counts. V usage is TRBV7-6 and J usage is TRBJ1-5; D might be TRBD1 (6 bases). The CDR3 spans 14 residues. Germline V lookup: CDR1 SGHVS, CDR2 FNYEAQ. Trimming left V 5 bases short and J 7 bases short, with 15 bases between. The DNA for the CDR3 is TGTGCCAGCAGCGCCGGGGGCGAAGGCCAGCCCCAGCATTTT. This codes for CASSAGGEGQPQHF.

This clonotype was observed a few times. This chain uses TRBV20-1 with TRBJ2-1; maybe TRBD2 (5 bases). This CDR3 comprises 10 residues. The germline V and J ends were trimmed by 6 bases and 7 bases, with 7 bases remaining between them. In germline, CDR1 is DFQATT, CDR2 SNEGSKA (reference sequence). As DNA, the CDR3 is TGCAGTGCCCCGGGGAATGAGCAGTTCTTC. Translated: CSAPGNEQFF.

The chain employs TRBV6-1 and TRBJ1-5, with D maybe TRBD1 (5 bases). The germline CDR1 and CDR2 sequences are MNHNS and SASEGT. Trimming pared 8 bases from V and 7 bases from J, leaving 9 bases between. The CDR3 consists of 11 residues. The CDR3 region is CASGWDQPQHF. In DNA form, the CDR3 reads TGTGCCAGCGGCTGGGACCAGCCCCAGCATTTT.